The source of this T cell receptor (beta chain) is a study of T cells in Graves' hyperthyroidism and ophthalmopathy. The CDR3 sequence is 15 residues long. V dropped 2 bases and J dropped 3 bases, with 14 bases sitting between them. Germline lookup yields CDR1 SGHAT and CDR2 FQNNGV. This clonotype was seen only once. Amplified TCR beta CDR3 regions derived from RNA transcripts. HTBI primers were the set used in a first-round RT-PCR of the TCR CDR3. Using its own MiXCR run on the multiplex PCR reads, TCRdb lists one record per CDR3 protein. This table has hundreds of thousands of distinct CDR3 sequences, approximately 40% appearing once.

The source of this sequence is a woman aged 40 to 50 with Graves' hyperthyroidism. This chain connects TRBV11-2 to TRBJ2-7, with D tentatively TRBD2 (6 bases). Sequenced sample: blood. The CDR3 DNA is TGTGCCAGCAGCTTAACCCGGGGGTCAGTCTACGAGCAGTACTTC. Amino acid sequence: CASSLTRGSVYEQYF.